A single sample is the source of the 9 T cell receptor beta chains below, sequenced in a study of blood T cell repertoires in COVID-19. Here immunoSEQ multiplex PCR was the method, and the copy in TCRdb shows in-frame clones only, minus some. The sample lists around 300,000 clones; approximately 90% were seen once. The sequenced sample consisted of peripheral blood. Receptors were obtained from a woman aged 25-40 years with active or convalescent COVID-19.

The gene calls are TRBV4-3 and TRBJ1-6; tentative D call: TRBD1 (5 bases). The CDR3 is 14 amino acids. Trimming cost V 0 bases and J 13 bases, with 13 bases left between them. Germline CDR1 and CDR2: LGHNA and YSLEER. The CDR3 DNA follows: TGCGCCAGCAGCCAAGAACCCCGGGCAGGGCCCCTCCACTTT. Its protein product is CASSQEPRAGPLHF.

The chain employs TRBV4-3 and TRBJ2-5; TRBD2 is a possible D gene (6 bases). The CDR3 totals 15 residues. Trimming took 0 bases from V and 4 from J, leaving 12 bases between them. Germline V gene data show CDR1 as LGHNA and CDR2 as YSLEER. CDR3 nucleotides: TGCGCCAGCAGCCAAGATATGACTAGGGGAGAGACCCAGTACTTC. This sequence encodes CASSQDMTRGETQYF.

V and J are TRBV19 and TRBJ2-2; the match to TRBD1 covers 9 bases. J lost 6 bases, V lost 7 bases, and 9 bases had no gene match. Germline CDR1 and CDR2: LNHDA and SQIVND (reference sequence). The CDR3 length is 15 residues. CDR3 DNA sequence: TGTGCCAGTAACACTCCGGGACAGGGCTCCGGGGAGCTGTTTTTT. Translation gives CASNTPGQGSGELFF.

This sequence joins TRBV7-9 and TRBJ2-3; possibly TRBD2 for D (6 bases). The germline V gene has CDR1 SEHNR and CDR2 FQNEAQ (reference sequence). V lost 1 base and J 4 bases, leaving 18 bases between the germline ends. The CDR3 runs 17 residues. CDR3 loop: CASSLVAGITQADTQYF. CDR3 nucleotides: TGTGCCAGCAGCTTAGTCGCGGGGATCACACAGGCAGATACGCAGTATTTT.

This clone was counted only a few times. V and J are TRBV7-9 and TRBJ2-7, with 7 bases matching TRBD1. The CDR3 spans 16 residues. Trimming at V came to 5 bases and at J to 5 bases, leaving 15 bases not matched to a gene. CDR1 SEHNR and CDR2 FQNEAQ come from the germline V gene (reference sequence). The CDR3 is CASSRDGQVWANEQYF. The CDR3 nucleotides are TGTGCCAGCAGCCGCGATGGACAGGTCTGGGCCAACGAGCAGTACTTC.

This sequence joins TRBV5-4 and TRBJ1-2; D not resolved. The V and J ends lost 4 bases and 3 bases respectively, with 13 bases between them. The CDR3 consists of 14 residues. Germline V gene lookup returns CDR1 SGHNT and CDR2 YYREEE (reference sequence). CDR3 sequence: CASSREVADYGYTF. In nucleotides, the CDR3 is TGTGCCAGCAGCCGGGAGGTTGCAGACTATGGCTACACCTTC.

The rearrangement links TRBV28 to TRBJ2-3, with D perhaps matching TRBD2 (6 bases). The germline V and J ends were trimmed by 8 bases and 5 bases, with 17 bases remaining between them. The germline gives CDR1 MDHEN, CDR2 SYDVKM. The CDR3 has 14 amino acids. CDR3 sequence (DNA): TGTGCCAGCGGATCGACTAGAGAGCAAGATACGCAGTATTTT. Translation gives CASGSTREQDTQYF.

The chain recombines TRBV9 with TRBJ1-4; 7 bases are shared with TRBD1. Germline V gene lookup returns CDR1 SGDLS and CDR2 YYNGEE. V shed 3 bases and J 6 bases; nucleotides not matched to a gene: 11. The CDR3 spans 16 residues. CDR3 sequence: CASSARQGGADEKLFF. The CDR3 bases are TGTGCCAGCAGCGCCCGACAGGGCGGGGCGGATGAAAAACTGTTTTTT.

CDR3 sequence: CASSYDLGQAYEQYF. CDR3 in DNA: TGTGCCAGCAGTTACGACTTGGGACAGGCCTACGAGCAGTACTTC. The chain uses TRBV6-6 and TRBJ2-7, with TRBD1 identical over 8 bases. V was pared by 2 bases and J by 2 bases, with 5 bases of the junction left unmatched. The germline V gene has CDR1 MNHNY and CDR2 SVGAGI (reference sequence). CDR3 length: 15 amino acids.